The T cell receptor (beta chain) described here comes from a study of T cell responses to AZD1222 COVID-19 vaccine. Points from the study as a whole: Most donors were white British, females outnumbered males, and clonal diversity was possibly underestimated. All repertoire sampling was performed exclusively after the peak T cell response. With dominance at 160-218 and 743-854, vaccine-associated CD4 TCRs spanned spike.

It was second doses at about 4 or about 12 weeks that were pooled. In the case of this clone: Its antigen is unknown.

Germline CDR1 reads SGHTA; CDR2 reads FQGTGA. The CDR3 has 15 residues. The V segment lost 4 bases and the J segment 4 bases; nucleotides outside the gene matches: 5. The table came from immunoSEQ multiplex PCR; TCRdb's copy has only in-frame clones and leaves some out. Of hundreds of thousands of clones listed, almost 95% are singletons. The rearrangement joins TRBV7-3 to TRBJ2-1, with TRBD2 matching 9 bases. This TCR was sampled from an adult who received the AZD1222 COVID-19 vaccine. Sequencing was performed on peripheral blood, taken 28 days after the second AZD1222 dose. Written as DNA, the CDR3 is TGTGCCAGCAGCTGGGCGGGAGGGGCTTACAATGAGCAGTTCTTC. Its translation is CASSWAGGAYNEQFF.